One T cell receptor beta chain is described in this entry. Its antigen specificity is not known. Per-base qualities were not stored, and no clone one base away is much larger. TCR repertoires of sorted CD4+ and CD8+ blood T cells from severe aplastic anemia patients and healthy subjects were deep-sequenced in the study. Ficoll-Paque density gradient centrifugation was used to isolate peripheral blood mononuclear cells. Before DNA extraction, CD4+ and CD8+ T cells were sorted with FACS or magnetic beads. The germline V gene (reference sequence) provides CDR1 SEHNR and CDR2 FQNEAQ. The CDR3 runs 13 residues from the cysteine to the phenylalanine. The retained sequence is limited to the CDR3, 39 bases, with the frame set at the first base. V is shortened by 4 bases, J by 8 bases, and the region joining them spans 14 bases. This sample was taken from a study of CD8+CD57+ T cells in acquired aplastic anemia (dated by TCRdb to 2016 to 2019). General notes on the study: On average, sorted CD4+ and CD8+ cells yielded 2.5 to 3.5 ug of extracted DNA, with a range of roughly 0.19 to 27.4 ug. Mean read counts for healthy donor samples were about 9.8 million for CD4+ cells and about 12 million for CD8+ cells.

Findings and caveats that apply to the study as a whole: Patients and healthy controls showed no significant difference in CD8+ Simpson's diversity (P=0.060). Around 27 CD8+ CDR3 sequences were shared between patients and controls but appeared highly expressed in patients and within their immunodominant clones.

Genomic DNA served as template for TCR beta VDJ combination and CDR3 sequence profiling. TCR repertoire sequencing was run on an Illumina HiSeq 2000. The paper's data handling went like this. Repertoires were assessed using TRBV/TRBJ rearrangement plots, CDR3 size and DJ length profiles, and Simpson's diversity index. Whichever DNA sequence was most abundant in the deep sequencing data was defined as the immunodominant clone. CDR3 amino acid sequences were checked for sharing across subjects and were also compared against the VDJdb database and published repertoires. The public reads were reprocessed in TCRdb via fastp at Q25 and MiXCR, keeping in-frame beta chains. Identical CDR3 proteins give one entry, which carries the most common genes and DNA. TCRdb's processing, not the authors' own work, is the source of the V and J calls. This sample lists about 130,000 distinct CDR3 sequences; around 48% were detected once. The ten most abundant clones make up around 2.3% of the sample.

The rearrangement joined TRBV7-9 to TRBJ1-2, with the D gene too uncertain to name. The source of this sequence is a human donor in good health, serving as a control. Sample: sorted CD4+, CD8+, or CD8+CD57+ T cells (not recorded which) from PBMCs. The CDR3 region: CASSYTPDGGYTF. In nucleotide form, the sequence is TGTGCCAGCAGCTATACACCGGATGGAGGCTACACCTTC.